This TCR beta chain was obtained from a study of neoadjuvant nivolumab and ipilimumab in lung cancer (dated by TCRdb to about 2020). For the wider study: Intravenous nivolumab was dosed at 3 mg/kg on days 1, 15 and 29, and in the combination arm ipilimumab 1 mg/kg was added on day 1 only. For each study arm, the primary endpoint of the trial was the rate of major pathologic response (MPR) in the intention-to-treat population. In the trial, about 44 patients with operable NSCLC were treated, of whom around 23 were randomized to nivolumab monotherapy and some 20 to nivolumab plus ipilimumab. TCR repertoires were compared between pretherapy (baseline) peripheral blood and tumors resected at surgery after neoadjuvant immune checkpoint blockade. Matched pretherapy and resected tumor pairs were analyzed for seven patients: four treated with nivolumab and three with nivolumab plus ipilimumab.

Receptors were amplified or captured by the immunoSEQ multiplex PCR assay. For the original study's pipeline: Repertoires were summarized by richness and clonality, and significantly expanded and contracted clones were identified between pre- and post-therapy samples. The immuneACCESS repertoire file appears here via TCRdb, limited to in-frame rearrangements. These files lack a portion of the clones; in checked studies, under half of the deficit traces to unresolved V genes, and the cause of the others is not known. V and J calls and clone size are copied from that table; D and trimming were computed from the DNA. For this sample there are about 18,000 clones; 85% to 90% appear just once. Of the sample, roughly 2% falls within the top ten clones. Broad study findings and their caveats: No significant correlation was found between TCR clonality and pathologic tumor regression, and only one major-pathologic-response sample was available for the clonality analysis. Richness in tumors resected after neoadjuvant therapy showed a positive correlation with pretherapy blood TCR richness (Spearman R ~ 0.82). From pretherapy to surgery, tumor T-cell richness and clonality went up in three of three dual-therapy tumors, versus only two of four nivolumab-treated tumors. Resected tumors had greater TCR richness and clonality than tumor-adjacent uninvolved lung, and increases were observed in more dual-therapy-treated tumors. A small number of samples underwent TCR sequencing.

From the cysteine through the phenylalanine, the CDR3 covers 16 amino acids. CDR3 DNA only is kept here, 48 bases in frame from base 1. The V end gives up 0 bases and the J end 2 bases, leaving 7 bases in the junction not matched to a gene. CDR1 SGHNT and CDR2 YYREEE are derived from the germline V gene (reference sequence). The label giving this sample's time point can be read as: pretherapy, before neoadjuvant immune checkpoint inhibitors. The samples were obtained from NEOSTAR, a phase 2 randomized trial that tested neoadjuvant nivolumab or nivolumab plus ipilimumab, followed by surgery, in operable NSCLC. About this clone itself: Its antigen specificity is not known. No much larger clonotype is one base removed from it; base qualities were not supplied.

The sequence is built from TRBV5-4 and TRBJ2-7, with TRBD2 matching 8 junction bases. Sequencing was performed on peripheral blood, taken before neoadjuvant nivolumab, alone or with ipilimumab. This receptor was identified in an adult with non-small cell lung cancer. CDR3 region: CASSLVSSGPPYEQYF. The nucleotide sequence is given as TGTGCCAGCAGCTTGGTGTCTAGCGGGCCTCCCTACGAGCAGTACTTC.